The text below deals with one T cell receptor (beta chain). This sample was included in a study of T cell changes during pregnancy in multiple sclerosis. The method was immunoSEQ multiplex PCR; TCRdb's version includes in-frame clones alone and lacks a portion of them. The repertoire consists of about 75,000 clones, with 85% to 95% occurring once and the leading ten covering around 0.41%. The CDR3 sequence is 15 residues long. Germline assignment: CDR1 MNHNS and CDR2 SASEGT. The V and J ends lost 7 bases and 0 bases respectively, with 13 bases between them. Here the sequenced sample was CD4+ T cells from peripheral blood mononuclear cells, taken before pregnancy. This receptor was identified in a female donor with multiple sclerosis, enrolled in a pregnancy study. V usage is TRBV6-1 and J usage is TRBJ2-4, with D uncertain. CDR3 protein: CASTPPTIAKNIQYF. The CDR3 DNA reads TGTGCCAGCACCCCTCCGACAATAGCCAAAAACATTCAGTACTTC.